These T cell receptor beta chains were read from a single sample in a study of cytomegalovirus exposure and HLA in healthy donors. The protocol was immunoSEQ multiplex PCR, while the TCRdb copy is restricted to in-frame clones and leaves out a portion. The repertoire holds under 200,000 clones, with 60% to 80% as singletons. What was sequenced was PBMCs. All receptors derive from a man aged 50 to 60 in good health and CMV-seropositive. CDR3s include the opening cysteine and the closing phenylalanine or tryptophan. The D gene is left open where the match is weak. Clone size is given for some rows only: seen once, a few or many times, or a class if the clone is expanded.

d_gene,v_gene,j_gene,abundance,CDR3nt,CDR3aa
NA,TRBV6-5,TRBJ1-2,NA,TGTGCCAGCAGTTACCATCCTTGGAAGGGGGTTTATGGCTACACCTTC,CASSYHPWKGVYGYTF
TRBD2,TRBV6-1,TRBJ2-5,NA,TGTGCCAGCAGTGTACTAGCGGGGGGGCCAAGGGAGACCCAGTACTTC,CASSVLAGGPRETQYF
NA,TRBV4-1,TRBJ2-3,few,TGCGCCAGCAGCCAAAGGTTGTCGGGGAATGAAGGCACAGATACGCAGTATTTT,CASSQRLSGNEGTDTQYF
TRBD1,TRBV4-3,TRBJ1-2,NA,TGCGCCAGCAGCCAAGAGGCAGGGGGCGGTGGCTACACCTTC,CASSQEAGGGGYTF
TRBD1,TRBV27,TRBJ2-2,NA,TGTGCCAGCAGTAGGGGACAGGGGGCCGGGGAGCTGTTTTTT,CASSRGQGAGELFF
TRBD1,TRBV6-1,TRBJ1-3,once,TGTGCCAGCAGTGCATACAGGGGCTCTGGAAACACCATATATTTT,CASSAYRGSGNTIYF
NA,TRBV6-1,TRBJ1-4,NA,TGTGCCAGCAGTGAAGTAGGGGGAAGTGGAGAAAAACTGTTTTTT,CASSEVGGSGEKLFF
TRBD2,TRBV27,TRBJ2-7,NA,TGTGCCAGCAGTATTTCTATTATTGGACTAGCGGGCTCTTACGAGCAGTACTTC,CASSISIIGLAGSYEQYF
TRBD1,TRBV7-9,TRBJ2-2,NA,TGTGCCAGCAGCTCGACAGGGCGGAGCACCGGGGAGCTGTTTTTT,CASSSTGRSTGELFF
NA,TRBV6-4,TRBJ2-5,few,TGTGCCAGCAGTGACGTGGCGGGCTCTCAAGAGACCCAGTACTTC,CASSDVAGSQETQYF
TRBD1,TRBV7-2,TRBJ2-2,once,TGTGCCAGCAGCCGACAGGGGGCGGCCGCCGGGGAGCTGTTTTTT,CASSRQGAAAGELFF
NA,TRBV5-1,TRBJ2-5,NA,TGCGCCAGCAGCTTGACTATCGGCGCCCAAGAGACCCAGTACTTC,CASSLTIGAQETQYF
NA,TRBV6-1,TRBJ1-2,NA,TGTGCCAGCACCCAAGGTGGGGGCAGCTATGGCTACACCTTC,CASTQGGGSYGYTF
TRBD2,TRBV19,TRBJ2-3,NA,TGTGCCAGTAGTGAGGGACTAGCGGGGTTAAAAAGCACAGATACGCAGTATTTT,CASSEGLAGLKSTDTQYF
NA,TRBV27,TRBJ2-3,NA,TGTGCCAGCAGTTACGGACGGGGAGATACGCAGTATTTT,CASSYGRGDTQYF
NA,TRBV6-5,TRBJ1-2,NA,TGTGCCAGCCGTGGGACTGGGATGGGCGGCTACACCTTC,CASRGTGMGGYTF
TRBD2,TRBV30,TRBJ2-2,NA,TGTGCCTGGACCATAACGGGGGGGCGTACCGGGGAGCTGTTTTTT,CAWTITGGRTGELFF
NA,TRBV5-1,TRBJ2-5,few,TGCGCCAGCAGCTTGGCCAGCACAGCTCAAGAGACCCAGTACTTC,CASSLASTAQETQYF
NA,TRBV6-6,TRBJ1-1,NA,TGTGCCAGCAGCCCAGACAGCCTTGGACAGACCACTGAAGCTTTCTTT,CASSPDSLGQTTEAFF
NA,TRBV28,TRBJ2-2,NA,TGTGCCAGCAGTTCGGCTTGGAGGAACACCGGGGAGCTGTTTTTT,CASSSAWRNTGELFF
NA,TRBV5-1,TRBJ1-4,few,TGCGCCAGCAGCACCGGGACTGTCGCAACTAATGAAAAACTGTTTTTT,CASSTGTVATNEKLFF
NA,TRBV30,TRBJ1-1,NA,TGTGCCTGGAAGATGATCGCCCGAACAAACACTGAAGCTTTCTTT,CAWKMIARTNTEAFF
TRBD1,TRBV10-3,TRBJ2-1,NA,TGTGCCACCTGGGGACAGCCTAACAATGAGCAGTTCTTC,CATWGQPNNEQFF
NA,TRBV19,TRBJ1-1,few,TGTGCCAGTAGTATAACAGGGTTGGGGAACACTGAAGCTTTCTTT,CASSITGLGNTEAFF
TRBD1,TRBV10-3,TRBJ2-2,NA,TGTGCCATCAGTTCCGACAGGGGAGGATTCACCGGGGAGCTGTTTTTT,CAISSDRGGFTGELFF
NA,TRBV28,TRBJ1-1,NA,TGTGCCACCCAGGACAGATACACTGAAGCTTTCTTT,CATQDRYTEAFF
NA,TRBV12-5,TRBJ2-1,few,TGTGCTAGTGGTGCAAATCAGGGGACCCAGTTCTTC,CASGANQGTQFF
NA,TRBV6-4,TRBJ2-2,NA,TGTGCCAGCAGTTTTTCGGGGGGCAGTACCGGGGAGCTGTTTTTT,CASSFSGGSTGELFF
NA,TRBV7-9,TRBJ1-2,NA,TGTGCCAGCAGTCCAGGGGACGGACTCTATGGCTACACCTTC,CASSPGDGLYGYTF
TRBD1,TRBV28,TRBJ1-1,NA,TGTGCCAGCAGTAGTCCCGGGACAGGGTATGTCACTGAAGCTTTCTTT,CASSSPGTGYVTEAFF
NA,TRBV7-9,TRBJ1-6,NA,TGTGCCAGCAGTATAGCAGGGAGGGATTCACCCCTCCACTTT,CASSIAGRDSPLHF
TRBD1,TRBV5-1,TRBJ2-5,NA,TGCGCCAGCAGCTTCAGGGGGTCCGTGGAGACCCAGTACTTC,CASSFRGSVETQYF
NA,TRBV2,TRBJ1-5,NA,TGTGCCAGCAGTGAGGTCCGGGGGCCCCAGCATTTT,CASSEVRGPQHF
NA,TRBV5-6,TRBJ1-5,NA,TGTGCCAGCAGCTTGGTTGGGGGGTTTCGAGGTAGCAATCAGCCCCAGCATTTT,CASSLVGGFRGSNQPQHF
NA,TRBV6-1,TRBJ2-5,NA,TGTGCCAGCAGGGGCAGGGGGCGGGGGGAGACCCAGTACTTC,CASRGRGRGETQYF
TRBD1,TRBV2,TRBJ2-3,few,TGTGCCAGCAGGTCCCGTCCGGACAGGGGGAGTTCAGATACGCAGTATTTT,CASRSRPDRGSSDTQYF
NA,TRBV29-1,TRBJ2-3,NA,TGCAGCGTCGGAGGGTCGTCTAGCACAGATACGCAGTATTTT,CSVGGSSSTDTQYF
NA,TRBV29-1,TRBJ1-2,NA,TGCAGCGTTGAAGATTCGGGGGAGGGGAACTATGGCTACACCTTC,CSVEDSGEGNYGYTF